These 18 T cell receptor beta chains originate from one sample sequenced in a study of metastatic and nonmetastatic thyroid tumors. Each patient went into thyroid surgery without having received any treatment. TCRdb re-analyzed the PCR reads through MiXCR. The sample shows 3,000 to 3,500 clones, roughly 27% of them seen only once. The material sequenced was tumor tissue. Receptors were obtained from a female donor with papillary thyroid cancer or a benign thyroid nodule (not recorded which). Some clones in this sample may be carry-over from other donors' samples.

This clone was seen more than once but under ten times. This chain links TRBV12-5 with TRBJ2-7; tentative D call: TRBD1 (6 bases). This CDR3 is 15 amino acids long. Germline V CDR1 and CDR2: LGHNT, FRNRAP. Deletions cut 4 bases from V and 0 bases from J, with 13 bases between. CDR3 protein: CASGCNSDSSYEQYF. CDR3 DNA sequence: TGTGCTAGTGGTTGTAATTCGGACAGCTCCTACGAGCAGTACTTC.

Only a few counts were recorded for this clone. The chain uses TRBV12-3 or TRBV12-4 and TRBJ1-2, with TRBD1 as a possible D gene (5 bases). The CDR3 runs 14 residues. The V end lost 0 bases, the J end lost 8 bases, and 13 bases lay between the germline ends. CDR3 DNA: TGTGCCAGCAGTTTAGCGGAGACAGCCCTGGGCTACACCTTC. Its protein product is CASSLAETALGYTF.

The gene calls are TRBV3-1 and TRBJ2-3; TRBD1 might be the D (6 bases). The CDR3 extends over 15 amino acids. V shed 2 bases and J shed 0 bases, with 9 bases lying between them. Germline CDR1 and CDR2: LGHDT and YNNKEL (reference sequence). The CDR3 sequence is CASSQPGQSTDTQYF. CDR3 sequence (DNA): TGTGCCAGCAGCCAACCCGGACAGAGCACAGATACGCAGTATTTT.

This clone was counted a few times. This chain uses TRBV6-1 with TRBJ1-2, with a possible D match to TRBD1 (6 bases). V gave up 5 bases and J gave up 2 bases, with 9 bases separating them. This CDR3 is built from 13 residues. CDR1 and CDR2 (germline): MNHNS, SASEGT. CDR3: CASSSGENYGYTF. The DNA for the CDR3 is TGTGCCAGCAGTTCAGGGGAGAACTATGGCTACACCTTC.

The chain carries TRBV5-1 and TRBJ2-1; D is unclear. CDR1 and CDR2 from the germline V gene are SGHRS and YFSETQ. The V gene lost 1 base and the J gene lost 8 bases, with 7 bases spanning the gap. The CDR3 loop spans 12 amino acids. In DNA form, the CDR3 reads TGCGCCAGCAGCTTGCCAGCCGATGAGCAGTTCTTC. Residues: CASSLPADEQFF. The full variable domain, its missing parts supplied by reference TRBV5-1 and TRBJ2-1, is KAGVTQTPRYLIKTRGQQVTLSCSPISGHRSVSWYQQTPGQGLQFLFEYFSETQRNKGNFPGRFSGRQFSNSRSEMNVSTLELGDSALYLCASSLPADEQFFGPGTRLTVL.

This clone was detected a few times. The chain uses TRBV6-1 and TRBJ2-3, with D uncertain. Germline V gene data show CDR1 as MNHNS and CDR2 as SASEGT. The germline V and J ends were trimmed by 5 bases and 4 bases, with 7 bases remaining between them. The CDR3 contains 12 residues. CDR3 DNA sequence: TGTGCCAGCAGTCAAGGGCCAGATACGCAGTATTTT. Encoded protein: CASSQGPDTQYF.

The gene calls are TRBV9 and TRBJ2-7; a weak D match, TRBD1 (5 bases). V was cut by 4 bases and J by 6 bases, with 8 bases left in between. This CDR3 region has 11 residues. The germline V gene has CDR1 SGDLS and CDR2 YYNGEE. The CDR3 loop is CASSPGLEQYF. For the CDR3, the DNA is TGTGCCAGCAGCCCAGGGCTCGAGCAGTACTTC.

The chain couples TRBV5-1 to TRBJ1-1, with 9 bases identical to TRBD1. Per germline, CDR1 SGHRS and CDR2 YFSETQ. This CDR3 is 17 amino acids long. Trimming at V came to 4 bases and at J to 4 bases, leaving 14 bases not matched to a gene. The CDR3 DNA reads as TGCGCCAGCAGCCGCGTCCCGGGACAGGGTTGGGGCACTGAAGCTTTCTTT. This sequence encodes CASSRVPGQGWGTEAFF.

This clone came up a few times. This sequence joins TRBV6-1 and TRBJ1-1, with D possibly TRBD1 on 5 matching bases. With 6 bases removed from V and 12 bases from J, the gap between germline ends came to 14 bases. The CDR3 spans 11 residues. CDR1 and CDR2 from the germline V gene are MNHNS and SASEGT. The CDR3, as DNA: TGTGCCAGCAGGGTGACGGGGGAATCTTTCTTT. Its translation is CASRVTGESFF.

The CDR3: CASSYSTGSGNTIYF. The CDR3 DNA is TGTGCCAGCAGTTACTCGACCGGTTCCGGAAACACCATATATTTT. The gene calls are TRBV6-2 or TRBV6-3 and TRBJ1-3; D remains unclear. Germline assignment: CDR1 MNHEY and CDR2 SVGEGT. The CDR3 length is 15 residues. V was trimmed by 0 bases and J by 4 bases, leaving 10 bases between them.

In its sample, this clone ranks as medium-sized. V usage is TRBV27 and J usage is TRBJ2-1, with 7 bases fitting TRBD1. This CDR3 has 16 residues. Germline V gene data show CDR1 as MNHEY and CDR2 as SMNVEV (reference sequence). J was trimmed by 4 bases and V by 6 bases; bases with no gene match: 12. The CDR3 sequence: CASSSTGTEKYNEQFF. The CDR3 DNA reads TGTGCCAGCAGCAGCACCGGGACAGAGAAATACAATGAGCAGTTCTTC.

The CDR3 DNA sequence: TGTGCCAGCAGACCCAAGGGGGGGGGCTATGGCTACACCTTC. Translation: CASRPKGGGYGYTF. The rearrangement joins TRBV28 to TRBJ1-2; possibly TRBD1 for D (6 bases). The ends were cut back, 6 bases at V and 4 bases at J, with 15 bases in the middle. The CDR3 consists of 14 residues. Germline CDR1 is MDHEN and CDR2 is SYDVKM.

By its share, this clone is medium-sized (0.01 to 0.1%). The rearrangement joins TRBV12-3 or TRBV12-4 to TRBJ2-5; D not resolved. This CDR3 spans 12 amino acids. V dropped 8 bases and J dropped 4 bases, with 11 bases sitting between them. CDR3 sequence: CASGNRVETQYF. The CDR3 DNA reads as TGTGCCAGCGGAAATAGGGTAGAGACCCAGTACTTC.

This clone was seen only a few times. The genes are TRBV19 and TRBJ2-6; 10 positions match TRBD1. The trim removed 5 bases at V and 11 bases at J, leaving 6 bases unmatched. Germline lookup yields CDR1 LNHDA and CDR2 SQIVND (reference sequence). The CDR3 consists of 14 residues. The DNA for the CDR3 is TGTGCCAGTAGTCCCCGGACAGGGGGGGACGTCCTGACTTTC. This codes for CASSPRTGGDVLTF.

This clone is medium-sized (0.01 to 0.1%) in the sample. The chain combines TRBV28 with TRBJ2-3; a weak D match, TRBD2 (5 bases). V lost 6 bases to trimming and J lost 0 bases, with 19 bases between them. This CDR3 is built from 17 residues. CDR1 and CDR2 from the germline V gene are MDHEN and SYDVKM. CDR3: CASSSSLAYTSTDTQYF. In DNA, the CDR3 is TGTGCCAGCAGCTCCAGCTTAGCGTATACTAGCACAGATACGCAGTATTTT.

There are a few counts of this clone. A read error may account for a junction end that differs from germline. CDR3 DNA sequence: TGTGCCAGCAGTAAAGCGGGAGTTCTTGACACCGGGGAGCTGTTTTTT. Translation: CASSKAGVLDTGELFF. The rearrangement uses TRBV6-1 and TRBJ2-2; 8 bases match TRBD2. The CDR3 spans 16 residues. Germline-derived CDR1 and CDR2 are MNHNS and SASEGT.

This clone was observed a handful of times. V and J are TRBV12-3 or TRBV12-4 and TRBJ2-1; 11 bases are shared with TRBD2. This CDR3 contains 14 residues. V dropped 7 bases and J dropped 9; count of bases not matched to a gene: 8. This CDR3 reads CASNLSGRASEQFF. As DNA, the CDR3 is TGTGCCAGCAATCTTAGCGGGAGGGCCTCTGAGCAGTTCTTC.

By frequency in the sample, this clone is medium-sized. The chain recombines TRBV10-2 with TRBJ1-2, with D tentatively TRBD1 (5 bases). In germline, CDR1 is WSHSY, CDR2 SAAADI. The CDR3 is 16 amino acids. V was shortened by 6 bases and J by 4 bases, with 21 bases between the two germline ends. Written as DNA, the CDR3 is TGCGCCAGCAGGATCTCCGGGGGAGGAGGGGCCTATGGCTACACCTTC. It translates to CASRISGGGGAYGYTF.